The clone carrying this T cell receptor beta chain showed up just a few times. Its antigen is undetermined. The CDR3 totals 13 residues. V lost 6 bases and J lost 2, with 11 bases in between. Per germline, CDR1 MDHEN and CDR2 SYDVKM. Time point defined: sample taken at primary tumor resection. Whole RNA, isolated from tumor, nontumor lung or frozen PBMC, was sequenced without prior sorting. This record belongs to a study of spatial heterogeneity in lung cancer. Background on the study: A consistent excess of beta-chain over alpha-chain sequences was detected. Matched bulk RNA-seq provided a T cell module score, and TCR transcript counts in tumor regions correlated strongly with it. The study's findings and limits: Mutation counts in tumors were tracked by counts of expanded intratumoral alpha and beta TCRs.

The library protocol tagged each TCR cDNA with a unique molecular identifier. MiXCR, applied by TCRdb to the 5' RACE reads, yields one record per CDR3 protein. The sample lists about 27,000 distinct CDR3 sequences, approximately 7% occurring once. The sequence was collected from a male donor with early-stage non-small cell lung cancer. The sequenced sample was lung tumor tissue, obtained at surgery. The chain employs TRBV28 and TRBJ2-7; D ambiguous. The CDR3 DNA reads TGTGCCAGCAGCTTTCCGCCGACCTACGAGCAGTACTTC. Translation: CASSFPPTYEQYF.